The sequence of this T cell receptor (beta chain) was determined in a study of control samples from healthy donors and cancer patients. After removal of 1 base from V and 1 base from J, the junction contained 7 bases not matched to a gene. CDR3 length equals 17 residues. CDR1 and CDR2 from the germline V gene are MGHRA and YSYEKL. The data were produced by immunoSEQ multiplex PCR, yet TCRdb's version contains in-frame clones alone and is incomplete. The repertoire includes tens of thousands of clones, around 93% of them detected once, and 20% to 25% sits in the top ten. The TCR originated in a woman aged 40 to 50 with head and neck cancer. Sequenced material: PBMCs. This rearrangement joins TRBV4-1 to TRBJ2-7; TRBD2 matches 10 bases. CDR3 protein: CASSQVLAGNDSYEQYF. The CDR3 DNA reads TGCGCCAGCAGCCAAGTACTAGCGGGGAACGATTCCTACGAGCAGTACTTC.